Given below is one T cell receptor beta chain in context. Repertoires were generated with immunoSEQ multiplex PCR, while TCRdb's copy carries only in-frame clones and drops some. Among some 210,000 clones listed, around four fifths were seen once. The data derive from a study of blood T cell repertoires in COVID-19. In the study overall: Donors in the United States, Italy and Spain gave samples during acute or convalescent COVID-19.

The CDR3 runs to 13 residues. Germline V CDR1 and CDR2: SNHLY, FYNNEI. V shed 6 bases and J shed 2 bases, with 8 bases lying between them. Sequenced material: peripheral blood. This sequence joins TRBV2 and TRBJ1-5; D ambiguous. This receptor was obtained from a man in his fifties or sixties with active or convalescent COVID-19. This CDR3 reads CASRREGNQPQHF. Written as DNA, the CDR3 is TGTGCCAGCAGGAGAGAAGGCAATCAGCCCCAGCATTTT.